This paragraph reports one TCR beta chain. Its antigen remains unknown. Time point meaning: week 3, after first cycle of checkpoint inhibitor. Blood was drawn before treatment and at week 3 after checkpoint blockade. Apart from a couple of fast progressors, RECIST 1.1 response was judged 12 weeks post-infusion. This sample is drawn from a study of blood T cell dynamics during melanoma immunotherapy. As for the study in general: First-line therapy was either pembrolizumab or nivolumab with ipilimumab for metastatic melanoma. Study conclusions and caveats: Whether repertoire-driving clones were melanoma-specific could not be determined.

Germline CDR1 reads WNHNN; CDR2 reads SYGVQD (reference sequence). V was pared by 6 bases and J by 0 bases, with 12 bases between. The CDR3 is made up of 15 amino acids. Clones were read by immunoSEQ multiplex PCR, and TCRdb kept only the in-frame ones, dropping some. Found here are about 19,000 clones, approximately 90% of them singletons; the top ten hold 7% to 8%. The sequences come from blood, collected from a patient treated with checkpoint blockade. This receptor was obtained from a human donor with melanoma. V and J are TRBV10-1 and TRBJ2-4; D uncertain. The CDR3 DNA follows: TGCGCCAGCAGCCCTAAGAGTCTAGCCAAAAACATTCAGTACTTC. It translates to CASSPKSLAKNIQYF.